A single sample gave rise to the 27 T cell receptor beta chains below, sequenced in a study of CD8 T cells in ankylosing spondylitis. A single record per CDR3 protein comes from TCRdb applying MiXCR to the 5' RACE reads. This table has some 130,000 distinct CDR3 sequences, about 10% appearing once. The sequenced material came from blood, either unsorted or a sorted T cell fraction (not recorded which). The receptors were sampled from a female donor with ankylosing spondylitis or in good health (not recorded which).

This clonotype came up many times. This chain's CDR3 is CASSEDGVAEYEQYF. The CDR3 bases are TGTGCCAGCAGTGAGGATGGGGTAGCGGAATACGAGCAGTACTTC. The V call is TRBV2, the J call TRBJ2-7; D is perhaps TRBD2 (6 bases). Trimming shortened V by 3 bases and J by 4 bases, and 16 bases separated the two germline ends. CDR3 length: 15 residues. Germline values: CDR1 SNHLY, CDR2 FYNNEI.

This clonotype has more than one count but fewer than ten. The rearrangement joins TRBV11-2 to TRBJ2-7; TRBD1 agrees at 7 bases. Germline values: CDR1 SGHAT, CDR2 FQNNGV. This CDR3 region has 14 residues. V shed 3 bases, J shed 4 bases, and the junction held 6 bases outside the gene matches. The CDR3 nucleotides read TGTGCCAGCAGCTTTGGGACAGCTGGATACGAGCAGTACTTC. As protein: CASSFGTAGYEQYF.

This clonotype came up many times. DNA of the CDR3: TGCGCCAGCAGCTTGTTGCATACGAACACCGGGGAGCTGTTTTTT. It is translated as CASSLLHTNTGELFF. The rearrangement uses TRBV5-1 and TRBJ2-2, with D unresolved. The CDR3 loop spans 15 amino acids. Germline V gene data show CDR1 as SGHRS and CDR2 as YFSETQ. Trimming stripped 1 base from V and 0 bases from J, with 7 bases between.

The sample holds one count of this clonotype. A read error may account for a junction end that differs from germline. The CDR3 DNA reads TGTGTCAGCAGGGACAGTTTTAGCAATCAGCCCCAGCATTTT. Amino acids: CVSRDSFSNQPQHF. J is TRBJ1-5 and V is TRBV12-3 or TRBV12-4, with TRBD1 matching over 7 bases. CDR3 size: 14 residues.

This clonotype was observed many times. The rearrangement links TRBV11-2 to TRBJ2-7; D unclear. This CDR3 has 15 amino acids. Trimming removed 3 bases from V and 0 bases from J, with 12 bases in between. CDR1 and CDR2 from the germline V gene are SGHAT and FQNNGV. CDR3 sequence reads: CASSFPGPLSYEQYF. CDR3 bases: TGTGCCAGCAGCTTCCCCGGTCCCCTCTCCTACGAGCAGTACTTC.

This clonotype has at least ten counts. The chain couples TRBV11-2 to TRBJ2-7; 10 nucleotides line up with TRBD2. This CDR3 is built from 13 residues. Per the germline V gene, CDR1 is SGHAT and CDR2 is FQNNGV. The J segment lost 4 bases and the V segment lost 8 bases, leaving 5 bases of the junction unmatched. Here the CDR3 reads CASWASGSYEQYF. The CDR3 region has the DNA TGTGCCAGCTGGGCTAGCGGGAGTTACGAGCAGTACTTC.

The chain carries TRBV20-1 and TRBJ2-1, with 10 bases aligning to TRBD2. This CDR3 has 14 amino acids. Per germline, CDR1 DFQATT and CDR2 SNEGSKA (reference sequence). J gave up 6 bases and V 5 bases, and 7 bases lay outside the gene matches. The CDR3 nucleotides are TGCAGTGCTGAGCGGGGGGGCTTCGGCAATGAGCAGTTCTTC. It codes for CSAERGGFGNEQFF.

The table lists this clonotype with many counts. The chain employs TRBV11-2 and TRBJ1-3; TRBD1 is a possible D gene (5 bases). Trimming took 2 bases from V and 4 from J, leaving 9 bases between them. The germline CDR1 and CDR2 sequences are SGHAT and FQNNGV. This CDR3 is built from 14 residues. The CDR3 sequence is CASSLNQGGNTIYF. The DNA of the CDR3 is TGTGCCAGCAGCTTAAACCAGGGCGGAAACACCATATATTTT.

This clonotype has ten or more counts. The chain recombines TRBV12-3 or TRBV12-4 with TRBJ1-3; D is ambiguous. There are 14 residues in the CDR3. Trimming took off 7 bases at V and 0 bases at J, with 10 bases between the two ends. This chain's CDR3 is CASNLRVSGNTIYF. In nucleotides, the CDR3 is TGTGCCAGCAACCTCAGAGTCTCTGGAAACACCATATATTTT.

This clonotype was detected once. The rearrangement uses TRBV7-9 and TRBJ2-3, with 9 bases matching TRBD2. Germline trimming cut 5 bases from V and 4 bases from J; bases unmatched to any gene: 7. Germline CDR1 reads SEHNR; CDR2 reads FQNEAQ (reference sequence). The CDR3 has 15 residues. CDR3 in DNA: TGTGCCAGCAGCACCCTAGCGGGATTGGCAGATACGCAGTATTTT. It codes for CASSTLAGLADTQYF.

This clonotype was counted many times. The CDR3 loop is CSVGEGGPDTQYF. The CDR3 DNA reads as TGCAGCGTTGGAGAGGGGGGCCCAGATACGCAGTATTTT. The chain uses TRBV29-1 and TRBJ2-3; TRBD1 or TRBD2 may be the D gene (6 bases each). V lost 4 bases to trimming and J lost 4 bases, with 12 bases between them. Germline V lookup: CDR1 SQVTM, CDR2 ANQGSEA. This CDR3 has 13 residues.

V usage is TRBV18 and J usage is TRBJ2-1; 10 bases agree with TRBD2. CDR3 length equals 14 residues. Germline V gene sequence: CDR1 KGHSH, CDR2 LQKENI. The V segment lost 3 bases and the J segment 9 bases; nucleotides outside the gene matches: 5. Here the CDR3 DNA reads TGTGCCAGCTCACCCTCACTAGCGGGAAGTGAGCAGTTCTTC. Translated, it gives CASSPSLAGSEQFF.

This clonotype was recorded many times. The chain links TRBV4-2 to TRBJ2-7; the D gene is possibly TRBD2 (6 bases). Trimming removed 2 bases at V and 0 bases at J, with 11 bases between. CDR1 is LGHNA, CDR2 YNFKEQ, per germline. The CDR3 contains 15 residues. Written as DNA, the CDR3 is TGTGCCAGCAGCCAACTCCGGGACTCCTCCTACGAGCAGTACTTC. Its protein is CASSQLRDSSYEQYF.

The CDR3 sequence is CAWRRDKPYEQYF. The DNA for the CDR3 is TGTGCCTGGAGAAGGGACAAACCCTACGAGCAGTACTTC. V usage is TRBV30 and J usage is TRBJ2-7; TRBD1 might be the D (6 bases). Germline CDR1 GTSNPN, CDR2 SVGIG (reference sequence). V gave up 3 bases and J gave up 2 bases, with 11 bases separating them. The CDR3 has 13 residues.

The table lists this clonotype with many counts. The V gene is TRBV5-1, the J gene TRBJ2-1; 8 bases fit TRBD2. Unmatched junction bases numbered 10, after V lost 4 bases and J lost 7 bases. There are 15 residues in the CDR3. Germline CDR1 SGHRS, CDR2 YFSETQ. CDR3 sequence: CASSAKAGGRNEQFF. The CDR3 nucleotides are TGCGCCAGCAGCGCCAAGGCGGGGGGCAGGAATGAGCAGTTCTTC.

This clonotype was seen ten or more times. The V call is TRBV7-9, the J call TRBJ2-2; D is unclear. Germline values: CDR1 SEHNR, CDR2 FQNEAQ (reference sequence). Deletions cut 5 bases from V and 4 bases from J, with 5 bases between. This CDR3 is built from 12 residues. The chain's CDR3 is CASSTFTGELFF. The CDR3 DNA sequence: TGTGCCAGCAGCACCTTCACCGGGGAGCTGTTTTTT.

This clonotype was counted at least ten times. V gene TRBV7-9 combines with J gene TRBJ1-1; D uncertain. CDR3 length: 12 amino acids. V dropped 1 base and J dropped 7 bases, with 7 bases sitting between them. CDR1 and CDR2 from the germline V gene are SEHNR and FQNEAQ (reference sequence). The CDR3 bases are TGTGCCAGCAGCTTAGTTGGTTTTGAAGCTTTCTTT. It encodes CASSLVGFEAFF.

This clonotype occurred many times. The chain is built from TRBV7-7 and TRBJ2-1; D call uncertain. Germline V gene lookup returns CDR1 SSHAT and CDR2 FNYEAQ (reference sequence). The CDR3 covers 13 residues. Trimming took 1 base from V and 10 from J, leaving 11 bases between them. DNA for the CDR3: TGTGCCAGCAGCTTAGTCGGAAGTCGGGAGCAGTTCTTC. Translated, it gives CASSLVGSREQFF.

This clonotype was counted at least ten times. The chain carries TRBV24-1 and TRBJ1-1; the D is unclear. Germline-derived CDR1 and CDR2 are KGHDR and SFDVKD. V was trimmed by 4 bases and J by 7 bases, leaving 9 bases between them. The CDR3 extends over 12 amino acids. The CDR3 DNA reads TGTGCCACCAGTGAGCAGCGGGGTGAAGCTTTCTTT. It yields the protein CATSEQRGEAFF.

This clonotype showed up just a few times. The chain uses TRBV28 and TRBJ2-3, with 7 bases lining up with TRBD1. Trimming removed 6 bases from V and 2 bases from J; junction bases left unmatched: 5. The CDR3 contains 14 residues. CDR1 and CDR2 (germline): MDHEN, SYDVKM. CDR3 amino acids: CASSSGQDTDTQYF. In DNA form, the CDR3 reads TGTGCCAGCAGCTCTGGACAGGACACAGATACGCAGTATTTT.

The chain uses TRBV3-1 and TRBJ2-5; no firm D call. The CDR3 has 14 amino acids. Germline-derived CDR1 and CDR2 are LGHDT and YNNKEL (reference sequence). V was cut by 0 bases and J by 7 bases, with 12 bases left in between. The DNA for the CDR3 is TGTGCCAGCAGCCAAGATTCGAGTAGTTCGACCCAGTACTTC. It specifies CASSQDSSSSTQYF.

This clonotype came up many times. This rearrangement joins TRBV7-9 to TRBJ2-7; TRBD1 might be the D (6 bases). The V end lost 2 bases, the J end lost 9 bases, and 20 bases lay between the germline ends. This CDR3 comprises 15 residues. CDR1 SEHNR and CDR2 FQNEAQ come from the germline V gene (reference sequence). The CDR3, as DNA: TGTGCCAGCAGCTTACAGGGGAACGCAGGCTTTCTGCAGTACTTC. Amino acid sequence: CASSLQGNAGFLQYF.

This clonotype occurred many times. The chain recombines TRBV29-1 with TRBJ1-3; 7 bases are a match to TRBD1. The germline gives CDR1 SQVTM, CDR2 ANQGSEA. This CDR3 region has 16 residues. The junction had 14 bases not matched to a gene; V was cut back by 8 bases and J by 1 base. CDR3 region: CSTRGDSVTSGNTIYF. CDR3 sequence (DNA): TGCAGCACCCGGGGGGACAGCGTAACTTCTGGAAACACCATATATTTT.

This clonotype was seen many times. This chain joins TRBV12-3 or TRBV12-4 and TRBJ2-7; D could derive from TRBD1 or TRBD2 (5 bases each). The germline V and J ends were trimmed by 0 bases and 0 bases, with 12 bases remaining between them. CDR3 length: 16 residues. The CDR3 protein is CASSLAWGPSSYEQYF. The CDR3 DNA sequence: TGTGCCAGCAGTTTAGCCTGGGGACCATCCTCCTACGAGCAGTACTTC.

In this sample, this clonotype turned up many times. The genes are TRBV5-1 and TRBJ1-4; no reliable D call. The V end was cut by 9 bases, the J end by 13 bases, with 31 bases between. The V gene's germline CDR1 is SGHRS and CDR2 YFSETQ. The CDR3 consists of 16 residues. The CDR3 is CATRRSDTTPMEGLFF. CDR3 bases: TGCGCCACCCGTCGTTCCGACACCACCCCAATGGAGGGACTGTTTTTT.

This clonotype was counted many times. This chain connects TRBV20-1 to TRBJ2-7; D may match TRBD1 or TRBD2 (7 bases each). The CDR3 contains 15 residues. Germline loops: CDR1 DFQATT, CDR2 SNEGSKA (reference sequence). V was cut by 6 bases and J by 1 base, with 19 bases left in between. CDR3 region: CSAKGRGRFSYEQYF. The CDR3 nucleotides read TGCAGTGCAAAAGGGAGGGGGCGCTTTTCCTACGAGCAGTACTTC.

The chain uses TRBV18 and TRBJ2-3; TRBD1 matches at 7 bases. CDR3 length: 16 residues. With V trimmed by 5 bases and J by 0 bases, 8 bases remained unmatched. Germline lookup yields CDR1 KGHSH and CDR2 LQKENI. CDR3 amino acids: CASSSVQGMSTDTQYF. As DNA, the CDR3 is TGTGCCAGCTCATCCGTACAGGGGATGAGCACAGATACGCAGTATTTT.